What follows are 32 T cell receptor beta chains derived from one specimen sequenced in a study of blood T cell repertoires in COVID-19. Only in-frame clones appear in the TCRdb table, and some are missing; sequencing was by immunoSEQ multiplex PCR. The sample carries 140,000 to 150,000 clones, approximately 92% recorded once. Source material: peripheral blood. These receptor sequences come from a man aged 18 to 29 with COVID-19, enrolled during active disease.

The J gene is TRBJ1-4, the V gene TRBV7-2; no clear D. In germline, CDR1 is SGHTA, CDR2 FQGNSA. The CDR3 consists of 17 residues. V was trimmed by 4 bases and J by 0 bases, leaving 15 bases between them. This CDR3 reads CASSSGSYFATNEKLFF. CDR3 DNA: TGTGCCAGCAGCTCGGGGAGCTACTTTGCAACTAATGAAAAACTGTTTTTT.

The chain is built from TRBV6-1 and TRBJ1-3; perhaps TRBD1 as D (6 bases). V shed 3 bases and J shed 0 bases, with 9 bases lying between them. The CDR3 totals 15 residues. From germline, CDR1 is MNHNS and CDR2 SASEGT. In DNA form, the CDR3 reads TGTGCCAGCAGTGATACAGGGTACTCTGGAAACACCATATATTTT. This sequence encodes CASSDTGYSGNTIYF.

The CDR3 DNA reads as TGTGCCTGGACTCGGGGTAACAATCAGCCCCAGCATTTT. Protein product: CAWTRGNNQPQHF. The V call is TRBV30, the J call TRBJ1-5; D is uncertain. Germline loops: CDR1 GTSNPN, CDR2 SVGIG (reference sequence). The CDR3 sequence is 13 residues long. Trimming shortened V by 4 bases and J by 3 bases, and 10 bases separated the two germline ends.

The gene calls are TRBV3-1 (or the pseudogene TRBV3-2) and TRBJ2-3, with TRBD1 matching 8 bases. The CDR3 has 15 residues. The germline V gene has CDR1 LGHDT and CDR2 YNNKEL (reference sequence). Losses at the gene ends were 3 bases for V and 5 bases for J; bases not matched to a gene: 7. The CDR3 loop reads CASSQKTGEIDTQYF. The CDR3 DNA sequence: TGTGCCAGCAGCCAGAAGACAGGGGAGATAGATACGCAGTATTTT.

The chain employs TRBV29-1 and TRBJ2-1; TRBD1 aligns across 9 bases. Germline assignment: CDR1 SQVTM and CDR2 ANQGSEA. The CDR3 length is 14 residues. V gave up 7 bases and J gave up 4 bases; unmatched junction bases: 8. CDR3: CSASGTGRYNEQFF. The DNA for the CDR3 is TGCAGCGCGTCCGGGACAGGGAGATACAATGAGCAGTTCTTC.

CDR3 protein: CASSLGRAVFNEQFF. The CDR3 region has the DNA TGTGCCAGCAGCTTAGGGCGGGCGGTATTCAATGAGCAGTTCTTC. V and J are TRBV7-2 and TRBJ2-1, with D possibly TRBD2 on 5 matching bases. V was clipped by 1 base and J by 6 bases, with 13 bases between them. The V gene's germline CDR1 is SGHTA and CDR2 FQGNSA. This CDR3 contains 15 residues.

This rearrangement joins TRBV21-1 to TRBJ2-4; TRBD1 is taken as the D call from the table, unchecked against the DNA. TRBV21-1 is shown as a pseudogene. This CDR3 comprises 14 residues. The CDR3 DNA reads TGTGCCATCCTTGACCCCACAGGGTGGGGGATTCAGTACTTC. Translating it yields CAILDPTGWGIQYF.

The chain couples TRBV6-2 or TRBV6-3 to TRBJ2-1, with 12 bases that match TRBD2. This CDR3 contains 19 residues. The V segment lost 2 bases and the J segment 4 bases; nucleotides outside the gene matches: 12. Germline CDR1 MNHEY, CDR2 SVGEGT. The CDR3 DNA is TGTGCCAGCAGTTACGAGGGGTCCAGGACTAGCGGGAAATACAATGAGCAGTTCTTC. This codes for CASSYEGSRTSGKYNEQFF.

The chain has TRBV7-2 and TRBJ2-3; perhaps TRBD2 as D (6 bases). V dropped 4 bases and J dropped 1 base, with 21 bases sitting between them. Looked up from germline, CDR1 is SGHTA and CDR2 is FQGNSA. This CDR3 contains 18 residues. The CDR3 spells CASSSRLVRETGTDTQYF. CDR3 nucleotide sequence: TGTGCCAGCAGCTCCAGACTAGTGAGGGAAACTGGCACAGATACGCAGTATTTT.

The chain couples TRBV30 to TRBJ2-5, with a weak D call TRBD2 (5 bases). The CDR3 is made up of 12 amino acids. CDR1 is GTSNPN and CDR2 is SVGIG in the germline V gene (reference sequence). Trimming took 2 bases from V and 5 from J, leaving 9 bases between them. The CDR3 DNA reads as TGTGCCTGGAGTCCCCGGAGGGAGACCCAGTACTTC. Protein sequence: CAWSPRRETQYF.

The chain employs TRBV15 and TRBJ2-1; possible D gene TRBD2, 6 bases. Germline assignment: CDR1 LNHNV and CDR2 YYDKDF (reference sequence). Trimming took 5 bases from V and 4 from J, leaving 24 bases between them. This CDR3 spans 18 amino acids. Written as DNA, the CDR3 is TGTGCCACCAGCTTCGTCCATCCCCCCCTTGCGGGATACAATGAGCAGTTCTTC. It is translated as CATSFVHPPLAGYNEQFF.

The CDR3 region has the DNA TGTGCCTGGAGACAGGGGGAGGACTATGGCTACACCTTC. Amino acids: CAWRQGEDYGYTF. The genes are TRBV30 and TRBJ1-2; 8 nucleotides match TRBD1. Per the germline V gene, CDR1 is GTSNPN and CDR2 is SVGIG (reference sequence). V lost 3 bases and J lost 3; bases outside the gene matches: 3. This CDR3 comprises 13 residues.

The chain employs TRBV19 and TRBJ1-1; D call uncertain. Trimming removed 5 bases from V and 4 bases from J, with 11 bases in between. The CDR3 is made up of 13 amino acids. CDR1 is LNHDA, CDR2 SQIVND, per germline (reference sequence). The CDR3, as DNA: TGTGCCAGTAGTCGCAGGTTTAGCACTGAAGCTTTCTTT. As protein: CASSRRFSTEAFF.

This chain joins TRBV21-1 and TRBJ2-5; the listed D gene, TRBD2, was not tested against the DNA. TRBV21-1 is a pseudogene. The CDR3 loop spans 16 amino acids. In nucleotides, the CDR3 is TGTGCCAGCCCGGGGCTAGCGGGAGTGGGGTCGGAGACCCAGTACTTC. This codes for CASPGLAGVGSETQYF.

The chain employs TRBV7-3 and TRBJ2-2; D is undetermined. With 6 bases removed from V and 2 bases from J, the gap between germline ends came to 10 bases. Germline values: CDR1 SGHTA, CDR2 FQGTGA. This CDR3 is 14 amino acids long. DNA for the CDR3: TGTGCCAGCAGGACTGCAGACAACACCGGGGAGCTGTTTTTT. As protein: CASRTADNTGELFF.

The rearrangement joins TRBV29-1 to TRBJ1-2; 8 nucleotides match TRBD1. The germline V gene encodes CDR1 SQVTM and CDR2 ANQGSEA. The CDR3 covers 14 residues. The ends lost 2 bases at V and 7 bases at J; junction bases unmatched: 9. In DNA form, the CDR3 reads TGCAGCGTTGAATCCCGGACAGGGTATGTTGGCTACACCTTC. Amino acid sequence: CSVESRTGYVGYTF.

The chain couples TRBV19 to TRBJ2-7, with unresolved D. Trimming took off 4 bases at V and 6 bases at J, with 19 bases between the two ends. Germline lookup yields CDR1 LNHDA and CDR2 SQIVND (reference sequence). The CDR3 runs to 15 residues. The CDR3 DNA is TGTGCCAGTAGTACACACTCCCCCGGGTCCGGCGAGCAGTACTTC. The encoded protein is CASSTHSPGSGEQYF.

On this clone: One junction end does not reproduce the germline sequence, and a read error may be involved. The chain combines TRBV19 with TRBJ1-1, with a tentative D call TRBD1 (6 bases). CDR3 length: 15 amino acids. Germline CDR1 is LNHDA and CDR2 is SQIVND (reference sequence). CDR3 in amino acids: CASSLETRGDTEAFF. The CDR3 DNA reads TGTGCCAGTAGTCTAGAGACCAGGGGTGACACTGAAGCTTTCTTT.

The gene calls are TRBV5-1 and TRBJ1-6, with 8 positions matching TRBD1. Germline V CDR1 and CDR2: SGHRS, YFSETQ. This CDR3 contains 15 residues. With 0 bases clipped from V and 7 bases from J, the junction kept 3 bases outside the gene matches. The CDR3 coding sequence is TGCGCCAGCAGCTTGGCCAGGACAGGGAATTCACCCCTCCACTTT. Its protein product is CASSLARTGNSPLHF.

In its sample, this clone was seen once. This rearrangement joins TRBV28 to TRBJ2-3; TRBD2 matches 12 bases. Germline CDR1 is MDHEN and CDR2 is SYDVKM. Losses at the gene ends were 5 bases for V and 4 bases for J; bases not matched to a gene: 7. This CDR3 is 16 amino acids long. This CDR3 is CASSKTSGRNADTQYF. The DNA of the CDR3 is TGTGCCAGCAGTAAGACTAGCGGGAGAAACGCAGATACGCAGTATTTT. Complete variable domain (other parts from reference TRBV28 and TRBJ2-3): DVKVTQSSRYLVKRTGEKVFLECVQDMDHENMFWYRQDPGLGLRLIYFSYDVKMKEKGDIPEGYSVSREKKERFSLILESASTNQTSMYLCASSKTSGRNADTQYFGPGTRLTVL.

The rearrangement uses TRBV28 and TRBJ1-5; TRBD1 aligns across 8 bases. The germline V gene encodes CDR1 MDHEN and CDR2 SYDVKM. This CDR3 is built from 17 residues. With 5 bases clipped from V and 1 base from J, the junction kept 10 bases outside the gene matches. The CDR3 DNA sequence: TGTGCCAGCAGTGTACCTCAGGGGGCTGGAAGCAATCAGCCCCAGCATTTT. Translated: CASSVPQGAGSNQPQHF.

The chain has TRBV7-9 and TRBJ2-5; the match to TRBD2 covers 10 bases. The germline V gene encodes CDR1 SEHNR and CDR2 FQNEAQ (reference sequence). This CDR3 region has 17 residues. V lost 1 base, J lost 5 bases, and 10 bases stayed unmatched. CDR3 residues: CASSLGGLADYGETQYF. CDR3 nucleotides: TGTGCCAGCAGCTTAGGCGGACTAGCGGACTACGGGGAGACCCAGTACTTC.

The V call is TRBV3-1 (or the pseudogene TRBV3-2), the J call TRBJ2-7; perhaps TRBD1 as D (7 bases). The CDR3 is made up of 15 amino acids. Germline-derived CDR1 and CDR2 are LGHDT and YNNKEL (reference sequence). V lost 1 base to trimming and J lost 6 bases, with 16 bases between them. The DNA for the CDR3 is TGTGCCAGCAGCCAAGCTGACAGGGTTAGCGGCGAGCAGTACTTC. Amino acid sequence: CASSQADRVSGEQYF.

Note on this clone: A read error may produce the germline difference seen at one junction end. The gene calls are TRBV19 and TRBJ1-4; no reliable D call. The CDR3 runs 14 residues. Germline lookup yields CDR1 LNHDA and CDR2 SQIVND (reference sequence). DNA for the CDR3: TGTGCCAGTAGGATGCGGCAACTTAATGAAAAACTGCTTTTT. Protein: CASRMRQLNEKLLF.

The J gene is TRBJ2-7, the V gene TRBV19, with 9 bases aligning to TRBD1. The V and J ends lost 4 bases and 3 bases, in that order; junction bases with no gene match: 4. The V gene's germline CDR1 is LNHDA and CDR2 SQIVND (reference sequence). The CDR3 contains 14 residues. CDR3 in DNA: TGTGCCAGTAGTACCCGGGACAGGGACTACGAGCAGTACTTC. It is translated as CASSTRDRDYEQYF.

This chain links TRBV10-1 with TRBJ2-1; TRBD1 agrees at 8 bases. The CDR3 is 15 amino acids. Germline loops: CDR1 WNHNN, CDR2 SYGVQD (reference sequence). The V and J ends lost 7 bases and 3 bases, in that order; junction bases with no gene match: 8. DNA of the CDR3: TGCGCCAGCAAGTCGACAGGGGCAATCTACAATGAGCAGTTCTTC. This codes for CASKSTGAIYNEQFF.

The chain joins TRBV27 to TRBJ2-2; TRBD1 aligns across 8 bases. The CDR3 extends over 16 amino acids. The V segment lost 5 bases and the J segment 2 bases; nucleotides outside the gene matches: 7. The germline CDR1 and CDR2 sequences are MNHEY and SMNVEV (reference sequence). The CDR3 is CASSPRQGTNTGELFF. The DNA for the CDR3 is TGTGCCAGCAGTCCCCGACAGGGGACCAACACCGGGGAGCTGTTTTTT.

The chain has TRBV3-1 (or the pseudogene TRBV3-2) and TRBJ2-7; TRBD1 agrees at 10 bases. This CDR3 spans 15 amino acids. Trimming cost V 6 bases and J 2 bases; bases outside gene matches: 7. Germline V gene data show CDR1 as LGHDT and CDR2 as YNNKEL (reference sequence). The CDR3 loop reads CASSWWGTGAYEQYF. DNA of the CDR3: TGTGCCAGCAGTTGGTGGGGGACAGGGGCCTACGAGCAGTACTTC.

V usage is TRBV28 and J usage is TRBJ2-7; perhaps TRBD1 as D (5 bases). Germline V CDR1 and CDR2: MDHEN, SYDVKM. The CDR3 covers 12 residues. Trimming took off 6 bases at V and 3 bases at J, with 9 bases between the two ends. Written as DNA, the CDR3 is TGTGCCAGCAGACCCGACAGCTACGAGCAGTACTTC. Residues: CASRPDSYEQYF.

This chain links TRBV4-1 with TRBJ1-1, with D tentatively TRBD1 (5 bases). CDR1 is MGHRA, CDR2 YSYEKL, per germline. V dropped 4 bases and J dropped 1 base, with 13 bases sitting between them. This CDR3 contains 15 residues. The CDR3, as DNA: TGCGCCAGCAGCCGGGTGCAGGGCTCGAACACTGAAGCTTTCTTT. Its translation: CASSRVQGSNTEAFF.

This chain connects TRBV9 to TRBJ2-3; 11 bases are a match to TRBD2. Per germline, CDR1 SGDLS and CDR2 YYNGEE. J lost 7 bases, V lost 4 bases, and 8 bases had no gene match. The CDR3 has 15 amino acids. CDR3: CASSISGRAGNTQYF. The CDR3 DNA follows: TGTGCCAGCAGCATTAGCGGGAGGGCCGGCAATACGCAGTATTTT. Full variable domain (remainder filled in from reference TRBV9 and TRBJ2-3): DSGVTQTPKHLITATGQRVTLRCSPRSGDLSVYWYQQSLDQGLQFLIQYYNGEERAKGNILERFSAQQFPDLHSELNLSSLELGDSALYFCASSISGRAGNTQYFGPGTRLTVL.

This chain uses TRBV5-6 with TRBJ1-5; tentative D call: TRBD1 (5 bases). This CDR3 has 16 amino acids. Germline V gene sequence: CDR1 SGHDT, CDR2 YYEEEE. V was trimmed by 1 base and J by 4 bases, leaving 15 bases between them. CDR3 loop: CASSLFTTGFNQPQHF. For the CDR3, the DNA is TGTGCCAGCAGCTTGTTCACTACAGGATTTAATCAGCCCCAGCATTTT.